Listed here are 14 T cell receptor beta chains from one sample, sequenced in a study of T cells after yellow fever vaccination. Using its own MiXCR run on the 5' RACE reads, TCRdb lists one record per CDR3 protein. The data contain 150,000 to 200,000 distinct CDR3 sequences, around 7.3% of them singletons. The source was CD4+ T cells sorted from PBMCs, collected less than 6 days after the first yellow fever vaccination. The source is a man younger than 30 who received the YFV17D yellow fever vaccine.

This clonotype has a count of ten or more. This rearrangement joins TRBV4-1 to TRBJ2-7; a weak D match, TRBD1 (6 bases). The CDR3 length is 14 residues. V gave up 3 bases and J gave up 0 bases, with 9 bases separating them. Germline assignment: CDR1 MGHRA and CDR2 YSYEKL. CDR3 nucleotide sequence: TGCGCCAGCAGCCACCCAGGGGTCTCCTACGAGCAGTACTTC. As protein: CASSHPGVSYEQYF.

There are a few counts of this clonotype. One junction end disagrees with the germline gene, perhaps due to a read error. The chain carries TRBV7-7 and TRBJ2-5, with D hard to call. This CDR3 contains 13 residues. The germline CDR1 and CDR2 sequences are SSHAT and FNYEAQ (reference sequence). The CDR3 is CASSFGHQETQYF. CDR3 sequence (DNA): TGTGCTAGCAGCTTTGGTCACCAAGAGACCCAGTACTTC.

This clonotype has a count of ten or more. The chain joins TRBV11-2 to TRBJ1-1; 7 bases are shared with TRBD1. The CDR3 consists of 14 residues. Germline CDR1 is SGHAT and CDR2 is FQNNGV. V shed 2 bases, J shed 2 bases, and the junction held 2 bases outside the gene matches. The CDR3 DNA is TGTGCCAGCAGCTTAACAGGGGCAAACACTGAAGCTTTCTTT. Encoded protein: CASSLTGANTEAFF.

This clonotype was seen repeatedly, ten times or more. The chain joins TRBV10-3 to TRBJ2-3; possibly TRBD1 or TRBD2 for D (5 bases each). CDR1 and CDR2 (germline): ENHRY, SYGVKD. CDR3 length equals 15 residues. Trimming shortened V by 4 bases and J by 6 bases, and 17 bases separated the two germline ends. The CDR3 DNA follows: TGTGCCATCAGTGGGGACGGGGCTGGCGGGGATACGCAGTATTTT. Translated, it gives CAISGDGAGGDTQYF.

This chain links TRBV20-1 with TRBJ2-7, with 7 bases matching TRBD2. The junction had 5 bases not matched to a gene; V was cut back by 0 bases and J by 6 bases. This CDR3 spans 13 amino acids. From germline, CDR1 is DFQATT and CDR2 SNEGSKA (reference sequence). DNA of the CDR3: TGCAGTGCTAGAGAAAAGGGAGGGATCGAGCAGTACTTC. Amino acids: CSAREKGGIEQYF.

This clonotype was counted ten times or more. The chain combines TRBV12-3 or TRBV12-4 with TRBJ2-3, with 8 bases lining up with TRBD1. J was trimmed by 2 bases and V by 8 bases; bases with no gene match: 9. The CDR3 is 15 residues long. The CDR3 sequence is CASAPGGQVTDTQYF. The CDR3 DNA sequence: TGTGCCAGCGCCCCCGGGGGACAGGTCACAGATACGCAGTATTTT.

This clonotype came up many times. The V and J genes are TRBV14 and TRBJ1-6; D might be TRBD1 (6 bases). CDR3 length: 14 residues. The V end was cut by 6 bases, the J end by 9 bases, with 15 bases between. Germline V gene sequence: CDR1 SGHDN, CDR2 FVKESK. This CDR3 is CASSPGRGASPLHF. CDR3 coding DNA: TGTGCCAGCAGTCCGGGCAGGGGAGCTTCACCCCTCCACTTT.

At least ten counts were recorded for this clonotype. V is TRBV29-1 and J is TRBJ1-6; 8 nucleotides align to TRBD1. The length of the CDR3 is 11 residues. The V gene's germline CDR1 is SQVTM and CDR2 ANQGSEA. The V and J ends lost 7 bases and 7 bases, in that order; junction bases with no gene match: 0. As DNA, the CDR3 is TGCAGCGGACAGGGGAATTCACCCCTCCACTTT. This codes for CSGQGNSPLHF.

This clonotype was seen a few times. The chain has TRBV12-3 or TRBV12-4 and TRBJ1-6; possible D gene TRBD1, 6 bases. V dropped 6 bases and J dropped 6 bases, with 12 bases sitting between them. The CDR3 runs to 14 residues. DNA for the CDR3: TGTGCCAGCAGCGACGACAGGATTAATTCACCCCTCCACTTT. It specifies CASSDDRINSPLHF.

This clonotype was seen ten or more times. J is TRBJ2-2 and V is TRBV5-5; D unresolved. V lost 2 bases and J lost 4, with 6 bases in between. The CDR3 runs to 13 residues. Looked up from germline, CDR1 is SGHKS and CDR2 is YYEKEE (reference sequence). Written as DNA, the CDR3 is TGTGCCAGCAGCTTTTTGGGCACCGGGGAGCTGTTTTTT. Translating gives CASSFLGTGELFF. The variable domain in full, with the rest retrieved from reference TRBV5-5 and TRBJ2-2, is DAGVTQSPTHLIKTRGQQVTLRCSPISGHKSVSWYQQVLGQGPQFIFQYYEKEERGRGNFPDRFSARQFPNYSSELNVNALLLGDSALYLCASSFLGTGELFFGEGSRLTVL.

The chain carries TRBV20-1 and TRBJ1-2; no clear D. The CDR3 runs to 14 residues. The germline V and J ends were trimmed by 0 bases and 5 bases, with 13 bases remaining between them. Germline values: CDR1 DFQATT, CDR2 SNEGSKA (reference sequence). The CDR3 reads CSARDQRVWYGYTF. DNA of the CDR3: TGCAGTGCTAGAGATCAAAGGGTTTGGTATGGCTACACCTTC.

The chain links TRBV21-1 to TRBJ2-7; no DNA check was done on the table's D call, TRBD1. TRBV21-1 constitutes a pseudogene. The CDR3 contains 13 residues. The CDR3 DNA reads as TGTGCCAGCAGCCCCCCGAAAGGGTACGAGCAGTACGTC. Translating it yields CASSPPKGYEQYV.

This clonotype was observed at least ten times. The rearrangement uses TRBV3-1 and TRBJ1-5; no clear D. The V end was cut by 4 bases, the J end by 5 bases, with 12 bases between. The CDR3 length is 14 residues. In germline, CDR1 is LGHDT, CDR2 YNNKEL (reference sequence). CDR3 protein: CASSLRGTDQPQHF. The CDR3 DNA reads TGTGCCAGCAGCCTTCGAGGCACTGATCAGCCCCAGCATTTT.

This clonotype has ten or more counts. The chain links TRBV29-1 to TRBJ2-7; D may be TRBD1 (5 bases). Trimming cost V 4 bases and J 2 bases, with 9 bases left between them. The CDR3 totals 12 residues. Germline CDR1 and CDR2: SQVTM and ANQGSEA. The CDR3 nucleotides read TGCAGCGTTGGGGGCAAGCCCTACGAGCAGTACTTC. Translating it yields CSVGGKPYEQYF.